The 5 T cell receptor beta chains below were found in one sample sequenced in a study of CD8 T cells in ankylosing spondylitis. TCRdb reprocessed the 5' RACE reads with MiXCR, giving one entry per CDR3 protein. The repertoire includes roughly 130,000 distinct CDR3 sequences, approximately 10% of them detected once, and approximately 3.4% sits in the top ten. Specimen: blood, either unsorted or a sorted T cell fraction (not recorded which). The origin of the receptors is a male donor with ankylosing spondylitis or in good health (not recorded which).

This clonotype was counted at least ten times. The J gene is TRBJ2-5, the V gene TRBV11-2; 10 bases agree with TRBD1. V dropped 1 base and J dropped 2; count of bases not matched to a gene: 19. CDR1 and CDR2 (germline): SGHAT, FQNNGV. CDR3 length: 21 residues. In DNA, the CDR3 is TGTGCCAGCAGCTTAGTTCCGGGACAGGGGTTCGGAGCGGGAGTTCAAGAGACCCAGTACTTC. Amino acid sequence: CASSLVPGQGFGAGVQETQYF.

The V call is TRBV7-2, the J call TRBJ2-7; weak D call: TRBD2 (5 bases). V lost 1 base and J lost 10, with 14 bases in between. Germline V gives CDR1 SGHTA, CDR2 FQGNSA. The CDR3 length is 13 residues. The CDR3, as DNA: TGTGCCAGCAGCTTAGGTGGGAGCGAGAGACAGTACTTC. It codes for CASSLGGSERQYF.

This clonotype was detected many times. The chain uses TRBV7-6 and TRBJ1-4, with 8 nucleotides matching TRBD1. CDR1 is SGHVS and CDR2 is FNYEAQ in the germline V gene. J lost 8 bases, V lost 5 bases, and 7 bases had no gene match. The CDR3 spans 14 residues. CDR3 in DNA: TGTGCCAGCAGCCCTCGACAGGGGAACGAAAAACTGTTTTTT. It codes for CASSPRQGNEKLFF.

V is TRBV19 and J is TRBJ2-5; a weak D match, TRBD2 (6 bases). The V gene's germline CDR1 is LNHDA and CDR2 SQIVND (reference sequence). V shed 6 bases and J shed 0 bases, with 14 bases lying between them. The CDR3 runs to 15 residues. CDR3: CASRDRAGYQETQYF. The CDR3 DNA reads as TGTGCCAGTAGAGATCGGGCGGGGTACCAAGAGACCCAGTACTTC.

This clonotype showed up many times. The V and J genes are TRBV12-3 or TRBV12-4 and TRBJ2-6; D remains ambiguous. V shed 5 bases and J shed 4 bases, with 15 bases lying between them. This CDR3 has 16 residues. The CDR3 DNA sequence: TGTGCCAGCAGTGCACGAGCGAGTTCAGGGGCCAACGTCCTGACTTTC. It is translated as CASSARASSGANVLTF.